This is a list of T cell receptor beta chains from one sample in a study of T cells in Graves' hyperthyroidism and ophthalmopathy. TCRdb independently ran MiXCR on the multiplex PCR reads; one entry per CDR3 protein. This sample yields hundreds of thousands of distinct CDR3 sequences, of which about a sixth are seen a single time; about a quarter belongs to the top ten. Sequencing was done on a sample of blood. Every receptor here comes from a woman aged 18-30 years with Graves' hyperthyroidism that later progressed to Graves' ophthalmopathy. CDR3s include the opening cysteine and the closing phenylalanine or tryptophan. Clone size, where shown, is once, few, many, or a class for clones that have expanded.

j_gene,abundance,v_gene,CDR3aa
TRBJ2-7,many,TRBV6-2/TRBV6-3,CASSYPTIRDRVMQYF
TRBJ2-1,many,TRBV7-9,CASISSRSSGSNEQFF
TRBJ2-7,NA,TRBV20-1,CSARDYGTGGNEQYF
TRBJ2-1,many,TRBV7-2,CASSLATHHWDNEQFF
TRBJ1-2,few,TRBV7-2,CASSLGGVSGYTF
TRBJ2-3,many,TRBV11-2,CASSLDRWDAGPTDTQYF
TRBJ2-3,few,TRBV5-1,CASSSGTSGTIYTDTQYF
TRBJ2-3,NA,TRBV9,CASSVVAGWTDTQYF
TRBJ2-7,many,TRBV6-1,CASSHGLAGAYEQYF
TRBJ2-5,many,TRBV7-8,CASSLAQQSPLPEETQYF
TRBJ2-1,many,TRBV2,CASRGGWLADNEQFF
TRBJ2-2,NA,TRBV28,CASSSGSLNTGELFF
TRBJ1-2,many,TRBV28,CASSFSGRGAVGGYTF
TRBJ1-2,many,TRBV7-9,CASSLVRDSYTF
TRBJ2-1,few,TRBV2,CASTEMVNPTSEQFF
TRBJ2-3,many,TRBV20-1,CSARVIRDRGTDTQYF
TRBJ1-5,many,TRBV18,CASSPNRYQPQHF
TRBJ2-2,few,TRBV7-2,CASIPPTSTHTGELFF
TRBJ2-1,many,TRBV28,CASSITGTSNEQFF
TRBJ2-4,many,TRBV6-1,CASSDRGGPKNIQYF
TRBJ2-5,NA,TRBV19,CASKGLAEETQYF
TRBJ2-1,many,TRBV27,CASSLGSGDRGYIQGYNEQFF
TRBJ2-1,many,TRBV12-3/TRBV12-4,CASSRTSHEQFF
TRBJ2-2,NA,TRBV19,CASNPGPANTGELFF
TRBJ2-5,few,TRBV20-1,CSATRRVASRWGQETQYF
TRBJ2-7,many,TRBV3-1,CASSQGATSGTYEQYF
TRBJ1-5,many,TRBV6-1,CASRQTGDQPQHF
TRBJ2-7,many,TRBV20-1,CSARDSLVTASSYEQYF
TRBJ2-2,few,TRBV5-8,CASSSLDRNTGELFF
TRBJ1-5,NA,TRBV6-2/TRBV6-3,CASSYRTGYSNQPQHF
TRBJ2-1,many,TRBV5-1,CASSSASGPSYNEQFF
TRBJ2-3,few,TRBV24-1,CATSDAVIPGLGVPDTQYF
TRBJ1-5,few,TRBV4-1,CASSQWGGQPQHF
TRBJ2-3,few,TRBV7-6,CASSTLRGTGASTDTQYF
TRBJ2-7,many,TRBV20-1,CSASEALSPYEQYF
TRBJ2-2,NA,TRBV28,CASSTGGASGSAGELFF
TRBJ2-3,many,TRBV2,CASSVGGRMSGDTQYF
TRBJ2-1,NA,TRBV7-2,CASSAEVARTNEQFF
TRBJ2-5,NA,TRBV11-3,CASSPSSDPGPQETRYF
TRBJ1-5,many,TRBV6-1,CASSAVDRGLQPQHF
TRBJ2-5,many,TRBV6-1,CASSEARAGTGGLAGKRETQYF
TRBJ2-5,many,TRBV30,CAWSTGAGSGTQYF
TRBJ1-2,many,TRBV20-1,CSASSRRSLYGYTF
TRBJ2-1,NA,TRBV6-1,CASSRTDIRPNEQFF
TRBJ2-3,NA,TRBV15,CATSPRSTTDTQYF
TRBJ2-2,few,TRBV4-2,CASSQEGGPSGRVTGELFF
TRBJ2-1,many,TRBV5-1,CASSRSRNYNEQFF
TRBJ2-7,NA,TRBV10-2,CATLGTPHYEQYF
TRBJ1-4,NA,TRBV9,CASSVEGGSNEKLFF